This T cell receptor beta chain was captured by sequencing in a study of T cells in Graves' hyperthyroidism and ophthalmopathy. Findings and limits, study-wide: In blood, most of the thyroid clonotypes expanded above 0.001 were also present.

Comment on this clonotype: Its antigen is currently unknown.

Using RNA transcripts as the source, TCR beta CDR3 regions were amplified. An initial round of RT-PCR targeting the TCR CDR3 relied on the HTBI primer set. TCRdb reprocessed the multiplex PCR reads via MiXCR and lists one record per CDR3 protein. The table has 730,000 or so distinct CDR3 sequences, 18% seen once. CDR3 length: 13 residues. Germline V lookup: CDR1 MNHEY, CDR2 SMNVEV (reference sequence). Trimming cost V 2 bases and J 6 bases, with 10 bases left between them. This sequence was found in a woman aged 45-59 years with Graves' hyperthyroidism that later progressed to Graves' ophthalmopathy. The chain carries TRBV27 and TRBJ1-2; D unclear. Sequenced material: blood. CDR3 sequence (DNA): TGTGCCAGCAGTTTAAACGGACTTAATGGCTACACCTTC. It translates to CASSLNGLNGYTF.